This TCR beta chain was retrieved from a study of a mutant IDH1 vaccine in newly diagnosed glioma. Study details: Prior therapy was radiotherapy, temozolomide, or both; most received both.

Time point: baseline, week 1 (first vaccination visit). Treatment defined: pre-vaccination baseline after standard-of-care therapy. Produced via immunoSEQ multiplex PCR; TCRdb's table is partial and in-frame only. The sample contains tens of thousands of clones, over 85% of which appear only once. This CDR3 has 14 residues. Germline CDR1 is MNHNY and CDR2 is SVGAGI (reference sequence). The J segment lost 6 bases and the V segment lost 7 bases, leaving 8 bases of the junction unmatched. The V gene is TRBV6-6, the J gene TRBJ1-5; 8 bases map to TRBD1. The TCR was taken from a man younger than 30 with glioma. Material: PBMCs, obtained from a glioma patient treated with radiotherapy, temozolomide or both. CDR3: CASTKQGVGQPQHF. CDR3 sequence (DNA): TGTGCCAGCACGAAACAGGGGGTTGGTCAGCCCCAGCATTTT.